The 21 T cell receptor beta chains below were found in one sample sequenced in a study of PD-L1 blockade in urothelial cancer. Sequencing used immunoSEQ multiplex PCR; TCRdb keeps in-frame clones, though not all of them. The profile shows some 51,000 clones, approximately 83% of them singletons. This material consisted of PBMCs, taken around atezolizumab (anti-PD-L1) treatment. The source is a man in his 60s with urothelial cancer.

J is TRBJ1-6 and V is TRBV5-1; TRBD1 is a possible D gene (5 bases). V lost 5 bases to trimming and J lost 6 bases, with 12 bases between them. CDR3 size: 14 residues. Germline V gene data show CDR1 as SGHRS and CDR2 as YFSETQ. The CDR3 DNA sequence: TGCGCCAGCAGAACAGAACAGGCTAATTCACCCCTCCACTTT. Residues: CASRTEQANSPLHF.

This clone was found a few times. The genes are TRBV19 and TRBJ2-7, with 8 nucleotides matching TRBD2. CDR1 and CDR2 (germline): LNHDA, SQIVND (reference sequence). The V and J ends lost 0 bases and 0 bases, in that order; junction bases with no gene match: 1. The CDR3 runs to 15 residues. Here the CDR3 reads CASSIDGRASYEQYF. In DNA, the CDR3 is TGTGCCAGTAGTATAGACGGGAGGGCCTCCTACGAGCAGTACTTC.

This chain joins TRBV7-6 and TRBJ2-3; TRBD2 matches at 8 bases. Trimming took 2 bases from V and 0 from J; bases not matched to a gene: 10. Germline CDR1 and CDR2: SGHVS and FNYEAQ. The CDR3 loop spans 18 amino acids. The CDR3 DNA reads as TGTGCCAGCAGCTTACCCAGCGGGGGTCTAACTAGCACAGATACGCAGTATTTT. This sequence encodes CASSLPSGGLTSTDTQYF. Filled out from reference TRBV7-6 and TRBJ2-3, the complete variable domain reads GAGVSQSPRYKVTKRGQDVALRCDPISGHVSLYWYRQALGQGPEFLTYFNYEAQQDKSGLPNDRFSAERPEGSISTLTIQRTEQRDSAMYRCASSLPSGGLTSTDTQYFGPGTRLTVL.

V gene TRBV11-3 combines with J gene TRBJ2-1, with D possibly being TRBD2 (5 bases). The ends were cut back, 1 base at V and 8 bases at J, with 18 bases in the middle. This CDR3 spans 16 amino acids. Germline assignment: CDR1 SGHNT and CDR2 YENEEA. The CDR3 sequence is CASSLVPGKIGYEQFF. In nucleotides, the CDR3 is TGTGCCAGCAGCTTAGTGCCGGGGAAGATCGGCTATGAGCAGTTCTTC.

The chain uses TRBV10-3 and TRBJ2-3; 10 bases map to TRBD2. This CDR3 is 15 amino acids long. Germline V gene data show CDR1 as ENHRY and CDR2 as SYGVKD. The J segment lost 5 bases and the V segment lost 5 bases, leaving 7 bases of the junction unmatched. As DNA, the CDR3 is TGTGCCATCAGTAAAGCGGGAGGGCACAAAGATACGCAGTATTTT. Its protein is CAISKAGGHKDTQYF.

This chain uses TRBV4-1 with TRBJ1-5; weak D call: TRBD1 (6 bases). V was pared by 1 base and J by 5 bases, with 9 bases between. Per germline, CDR1 MGHRA and CDR2 YSYEKL. CDR3 length equals 14 residues. This CDR3 reads CASSQAGEHQPQHF. DNA of the CDR3: TGCGCCAGCAGCCAAGCAGGGGAGCATCAGCCCCAGCATTTT.

The chain uses TRBV19 and TRBJ1-2; no clear D. V shed 8 bases and J shed 3 bases, with 10 bases lying between them. Germline values: CDR1 LNHDA, CDR2 SQIVND (reference sequence). The CDR3 has 12 residues. CDR3 DNA sequence: TGTGCCAGTTCCGGGGTTTACTATGGCTACACCTTC. This sequence encodes CASSGVYYGYTF.

A few counts support this clone. V gene TRBV27 combines with J gene TRBJ1-5, with TRBD1 identical over 10 bases. CDR3 length: 16 residues. CDR1 and CDR2 (germline): MNHEY, SMNVEV (reference sequence). Trimming removed 9 bases from V and 6 bases from J; junction bases left unmatched: 14. The CDR3 sequence: CASRDRGREHGQPQHF. In DNA form, the CDR3 reads TGTGCCAGTAGGGACAGGGGAAGGGAGCACGGTCAGCCCCAGCATTTT.

The chain employs TRBV5-8 and TRBJ2-7; D unresolved. This CDR3 spans 12 amino acids. Trimming stripped 3 bases from V and 3 bases from J, with 7 bases between. The germline CDR1 and CDR2 sequences are SGHTS and YDEGEE. Here the CDR3 reads CASSWHYYEQYF. In DNA form, the CDR3 reads TGTGCCAGCAGCTGGCATTACTACGAGCAGTACTTC. Combining the CDR3 with reference TRBV5-8 and TRBJ2-7 gives the whole variable domain EAGVTQSPTHLIKTRGQQATLRCSPISGHTSVYWYQQALGLGLQFLLWYDEGEERNRGNFPPRFSGRQFPNYSSELNVNALELEDSALYLCASSWHYYEQYFGPGTRLTVT.

The rearrangement joins TRBV5-6 to TRBJ1-5; no reliable D call. Germline V gives CDR1 SGHDT, CDR2 YYEEEE. Trimming removed 2 bases at V and 3 bases at J, with 15 bases between. This CDR3 region has 16 residues. CDR3 amino acids: CASSFGTGRINQPQHF. CDR3 sequence (DNA): TGTGCCAGCAGCTTCGGTACCGGCAGGATCAATCAGCCCCAGCATTTT.

The chain couples TRBV7-9 to TRBJ2-3, with 9 bases fitting TRBD2. The ends lost 5 bases at V and 5 bases at J; junction bases unmatched: 8. Germline CDR1 and CDR2: SEHNR and FQNEAQ (reference sequence). This CDR3 contains 15 residues. As DNA, the CDR3 is TGTGCCAGCAGCCGACTAGCGGAATTGGGAGATACGCAGTATTTT. Translating it yields CASSRLAELGDTQYF.

The chain recombines TRBV28 with TRBJ1-1; D is unresolved. The CDR3 length is 13 residues. V was shortened by 6 bases and J by 1 base, with 9 bases between the two germline ends. From germline, CDR1 is MDHEN and CDR2 SYDVKM. The CDR3 is CASRFGENTEAFF. The DNA of the CDR3 is TGTGCCAGCAGGTTCGGGGAGAACACTGAAGCTTTCTTT. Full variable domain (rest looked up from reference TRBV28 and TRBJ1-1): DVKVTQSSRYLVKRTGEKVFLECVQDMDHENMFWYRQDPGLGLRLIYFSYDVKMKEKGDIPEGYSVSREKKERFSLILESASTNQTSMYLCASRFGENTEAFFGQGTRLTVV.

This clone appeared a few times. The chain couples TRBV30 to TRBJ1-2; the D is unclear. V lost 6 bases and J 0 bases, leaving 11 bases between the germline ends. Germline loops: CDR1 GTSNPN, CDR2 SVGIG (reference sequence). The CDR3 is 13 amino acids. The CDR3 protein is CACPPPTNYGYTF. CDR3 DNA: TGTGCCTGCCCCCCGCCTACTAACTATGGCTACACCTTC.

This clone was observed a single time. V and J are TRBV19 and TRBJ1-4; 7 nucleotides align to TRBD1. With 4 bases clipped from V and 4 bases from J, the junction kept 6 bases outside the gene matches. This CDR3 is built from 15 residues. Germline CDR1 LNHDA, CDR2 SQIVND (reference sequence). The CDR3 region has the DNA TGTGCCAGTAGTAGGCGGCAGGGGGATAATGAAAAACTGTTTTTT. It yields the protein CASSRRQGDNEKLFF.

The CDR3 nucleotides are TGTGCCAGCAGCTACGGGGGGACTGAAGCTTTCTTT. This codes for CASSYGGTEAFF. This chain joins TRBV7-9 and TRBJ1-1; D is possibly TRBD1 (5 bases). Trimming took off 4 bases at V and 5 bases at J, with 8 bases between the two ends. The CDR3 runs 12 residues. Looked up from germline, CDR1 is SEHNR and CDR2 is FQNEAQ (reference sequence).

Concerning this clone: The same CDR3 is also encoded by other DNA sequences in this sample. This rearrangement joins TRBV28 to TRBJ2-2; unclear D gene. The germline CDR1 and CDR2 sequences are MDHEN and SYDVKM. This CDR3 has 12 amino acids. V lost 6 bases and J 5 bases, leaving 7 bases between the germline ends. For the CDR3, the DNA is TGTGCCAGCAGCCTAGAAACCGGGGAGCTGTTTTTT. Translation: CASSLETGELFF.

J is TRBJ2-3 and V is TRBV7-3; 13 nucleotides match TRBD2. The CDR3 sequence is 16 residues long. Looked up from germline, CDR1 is SGHTA and CDR2 is FQGTGA. The J segment lost 5 bases and the V segment lost 5 bases, leaving 7 bases of the junction unmatched. CDR3 residues: CASSNRLAGGLDTQYF. The CDR3 nucleotides are TGTGCCAGCAGCAACAGACTAGCGGGAGGCCTAGATACGCAGTATTTT.

The chain links TRBV19 to TRBJ1-1; the D is unclear. The CDR3 loop spans 13 amino acids. Trimming removed 5 bases from V and 1 base from J, with 8 bases in between. CDR1 is LNHDA and CDR2 is SQIVND in the germline V gene (reference sequence). CDR3 bases: TGTGCCAGTAGTGTAACAGAGAACACTGAAGCTTTCTTT. Translating it yields CASSVTENTEAFF.

V and J are TRBV12-5 and TRBJ2-1; D is unclear. The CDR3 is 15 residues long. V lost 5 bases, J lost 3 bases, and 14 bases lay in between. The germline CDR1 and CDR2 sequences are LGHNT and FRNRAP. The CDR3: CASGVSPGSYNEQFF. The DNA of the CDR3 is TGTGCTAGTGGTGTCTCTCCAGGCAGCTACAATGAGCAGTTCTTC.

The V gene is TRBV15, the J gene TRBJ2-2; D gene ambiguous. V was trimmed by 3 bases and J by 3 bases, leaving 8 bases between them. The V gene's germline CDR1 is LNHNV and CDR2 YYDKDF (reference sequence). This CDR3 spans 14 amino acids. For the CDR3, the DNA is TGTGCCACCAGCAGCCAGTTTGACACCGGGGAGCTGTTTTTT. Translation gives CATSSQFDTGELFF.

Here the CDR3 reads CAWGRRGLSTNEKLFF. The DNA for the CDR3 is TGTGCCTGGGGGAGAAGGGGACTATCAACTAATGAAAAACTGTTTTTT. The V call is TRBV30, the J call TRBJ1-4, with D possibly matching TRBD1 (5 bases). The CDR3 runs 16 residues. V was shortened by 5 bases and J by 0 bases, with 16 bases between the two germline ends. From germline, CDR1 is GTSNPN and CDR2 SVGIG (reference sequence).